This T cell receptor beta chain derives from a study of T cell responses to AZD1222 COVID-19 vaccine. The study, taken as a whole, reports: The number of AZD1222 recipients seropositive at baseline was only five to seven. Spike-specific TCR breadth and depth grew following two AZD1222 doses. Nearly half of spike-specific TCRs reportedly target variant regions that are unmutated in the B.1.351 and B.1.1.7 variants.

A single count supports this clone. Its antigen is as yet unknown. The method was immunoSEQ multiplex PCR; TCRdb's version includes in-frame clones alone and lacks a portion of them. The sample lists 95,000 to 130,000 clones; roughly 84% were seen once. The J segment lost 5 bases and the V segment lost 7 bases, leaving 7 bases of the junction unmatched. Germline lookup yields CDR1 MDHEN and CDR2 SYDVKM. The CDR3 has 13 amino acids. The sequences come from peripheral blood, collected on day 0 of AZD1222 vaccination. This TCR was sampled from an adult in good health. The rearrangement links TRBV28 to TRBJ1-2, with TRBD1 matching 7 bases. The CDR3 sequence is CASIPGGAYGYTF. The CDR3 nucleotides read TGTGCCAGCATCCCAGGGGGGGCATATGGCTACACCTTC.